The clone carrying this TCR beta chain was seen once. The sample is drawn from a study of OX40 agonist ivuxolimab in advanced cancers. The length of the CDR3 is 13 residues. Losses at the gene ends were 2 bases for V and 9 bases for J; bases not matched to a gene: 6. Germline assignment: CDR1 MNHEY and CDR2 SMNVEV (reference sequence). The method was immunoSEQ multiplex PCR; TCRdb's version includes in-frame clones alone and lacks a portion of them. The sample yields about 67,000 clones, about 85% seen once. V gene TRBV27 combines with J gene TRBJ2-7; 8 nucleotides line up with TRBD1. This TCR was sampled from an adult with an advanced solid tumor such as melanoma, head and neck, liver or kidney cancer. The specimen was CD4+ or CD8+ T cells sorted from blood, collected in a trial of the OX40 agonist ivuxolimab. CDR3 DNA: TGTGCCAGCAGTTTAGGGACAGGCCACGGGCAGTACTTC. It encodes CASSLGTGHGQYF.